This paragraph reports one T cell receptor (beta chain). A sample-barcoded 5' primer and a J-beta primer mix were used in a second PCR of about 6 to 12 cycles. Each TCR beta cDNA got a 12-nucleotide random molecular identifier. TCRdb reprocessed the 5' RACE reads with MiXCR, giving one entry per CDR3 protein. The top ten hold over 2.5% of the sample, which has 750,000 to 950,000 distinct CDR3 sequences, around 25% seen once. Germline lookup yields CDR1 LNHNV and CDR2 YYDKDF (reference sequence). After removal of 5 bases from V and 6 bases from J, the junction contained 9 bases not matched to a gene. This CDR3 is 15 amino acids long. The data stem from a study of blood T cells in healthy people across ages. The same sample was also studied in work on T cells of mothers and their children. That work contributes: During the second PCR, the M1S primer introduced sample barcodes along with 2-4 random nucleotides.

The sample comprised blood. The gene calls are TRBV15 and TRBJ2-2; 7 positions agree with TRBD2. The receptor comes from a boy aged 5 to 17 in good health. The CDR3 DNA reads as TGTGCCACCAGCTCCGTCCGGACTAGTTCCGGGGAGCTGTTTTTT. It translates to CATSSVRTSSGELFF.